The T cell receptor (beta chain) described here comes from a study of OX40 agonist ivuxolimab in advanced cancers. About the research overall: Clinicians treated patients with ivuxolimab, an agonistic anti-OX40 (CD134) antibody. Six ivuxolimab dose levels, 0.01 to 10 mg/kg, were given intravenously every 2 weeks. Study-wide results and caveats: Partly responding patients at 0.1-3.0 mg/kg showed some of the smallest clonal expansion. The study observed clonal expansion of CD4+ and CD8+ blood T cells by week 6 at 0.1 to 3.0 mg/kg.

Generated by immunoSEQ multiplex PCR, the TCRdb table keeps only in-frame clones and is missing some. The sample includes fewer than 35,000 clones, about 92% of them seen just once. The CDR3 has 14 amino acids. Trimming shortened V by 1 base and J by 8 bases, and 12 bases separated the two germline ends. The germline CDR1 and CDR2 sequences are SGHRS and YFSETQ. Comment on this clone: Its target is not known.

J is TRBJ1-4 and V is TRBV5-1, with unresolved D. The TCR comes from an adult with an advanced solid tumor such as melanoma, head and neck, liver or kidney cancer. The source was CD4+ or CD8+ T cells sorted from blood, collected in a trial of the OX40 agonist ivuxolimab. CDR3 in DNA: TGCGCCAGCAGCTTGAGCCCCCGGGAGGAAAAACTGTTTTTT. Translating it yields CASSLSPREEKLFF.